This T cell receptor (beta chain) was obtained from a study of blood T cells in healthy people across ages. The CDR3 is 10 residues long. V gave up 5 bases and J gave up 3 bases, with 4 bases separating them. Germline V gives CDR1 SQVTM, CDR2 ANQGSEA. The use of a sample-barcoded 5' primer and a J-beta primer mix characterized a second PCR of roughly 6 to 11 cycles. TCRdb redid the calling of the 5' RACE reads with MiXCR, one entry per CDR3 protein. The data show 750,000 or so distinct CDR3 sequences, roughly 25% seen once. This clonotype occurred a few times. The sample was also linked to a second study, of T cells of mothers and their children.

The chain joins TRBV29-1 to TRBJ1-1; D gene ambiguous. This clonotype was obtained from a boy younger than 18 in good health. Sequencing was done on a sample of blood. The CDR3 bases are TGCAGCGTTCCGGACACTGAAGCTTTCTTT. Amino acid sequence: CSVPDTEAFF.